Listed below are T cell receptor beta chains from one sample, sequenced in a study of T cells after yellow fever vaccination. TCRdb passed the 5' RACE reads through MiXCR, listing each CDR3 protein once. This table holds some 350,000 distinct CDR3 sequences, roughly 4.3% found once. The sample in question was PBMCs, obtained 5 days after the yellow fever booster vaccination. These receptors all come from a man aged 18 to 35 who received the YFV17D yellow fever vaccine. Both conserved end residues are part of each CDR3. A D gene is named only where the DNA matches it firmly. Some rows mark clone size as missing; the rest say once, few, many or name a class of expanded clone.

. TRBJ2-5 TRBV20-1 . CSASAGARETQYF TGCAGTGCCTCGGCCGGGGCTAGGGAGACCCAGTACTTC
. TRBJ1-1 TRBV5-1 . CASSLLDILNTEAFF TGCGCCAGCAGCTTGCTGGACATCTTGAACACTGAAGCTTTCTTT
. TRBJ1-1 TRBV6-2/TRBV6-3 few CASSFGLATEAFF TGTGCCAGCAGCTTTGGTCTCGCCACTGAAGCTTTCTTT
. TRBJ1-1 TRBV5-1 few CASSSQGIGTEAFF TGCGCCAGCAGCTCCCAGGGAATTGGCACTGAAGCTTTCTTT
TRBD2 TRBJ2-1 TRBV7-8 many CASSLAGTSGLDNEQFF TGTGCCAGCAGCTTGGCCGGGACTAGCGGGCTCGACAATGAGCAGTTCTTC
. TRBJ2-5 TRBV5-4 few CASSFRARETQYF TGTGCCAGCAGCTTCAGGGCGAGAGAGACCCAGTACTTC
TRBD2 TRBJ2-3 TRBV12-3/TRBV12-4 many CASSTRAGADTQYF TGTGCCAGCAGTACTAGGGCGGGGGCAGATACGCAGTATTTT
. TRBJ1-1 TRBV12-3/TRBV12-4 many CASTSTTEAFF TGTGCCAGCACCTCGACGACTGAAGCTTTCTTT
. TRBJ2-6 TRBV28 . CASSPQTFAGANVLTF TGTGCCAGCAGTCCCCAGACCTTTGCTGGGGCCAACGTCCTGACTTTC
. TRBJ1-1 TRBV5-4 few CASSRGGGGTEAFF TGTGCCAGCAGTCGAGGGGGGGGCGGCACTGAAGCTTTCTTT
TRBD1 TRBJ1-4 TRBV18 . CASSPGQLGEKLFF TGTGCCAGCTCACCGGGACAGCTTGGGGAAAAACTGTTTTTT
TRBD1 TRBJ1-1 TRBV12-3/TRBV12-4 few CASSLQDRGIGAFF TGTGCCAGCAGCCTTCAAGACAGGGGCATTGGGGCTTTCTTT
TRBD1 TRBJ1-1 TRBV7-9 . CASSFGQGRSEAFF TGTGCCAGCAGCTTCGGACAGGGGAGATCTGAAGCTTTCTTT
. TRBJ2-7 TRBV10-3 many CAIKAGGTVLYEQYF TGTGCCATCAAGGCCGGCGGGACGGTCCTCTACGAGCAGTACTTC
TRBD2 TRBJ2-1 TRBV5-5 many CASSPSGTSGLTHNEQFF TGTGCCAGCAGCCCGTCCGGGACTAGCGGGCTAACCCACAATGAGCAGTTCTTC
. TRBJ2-7 TRBV18 many CASSPDGAYEQYF TGTGCCAGCTCACCGGACGGTGCCTACGAGCAGTACTTC
. TRBJ2-5 TRBV7-6 . CASSAGGPEYF TGTGCCAGCAGCGCCGGGGGACCCGAGTACTTC
. TRBJ2-3 TRBV5-1 many CASSLASVLRDTQYF TGCGCCAGCAGCTTGGCCTCCGTCCTGCGGGATACGCAGTATTTT
. TRBJ1-2 TRBV7-2 few CASSAPTGHGYTF TGTGCCAGCAGCGCCCCGACAGGTCATGGCTACACCTTC
TRBD2 TRBJ2-5 TRBV7-2 few CASSPRGGLGWETQYF TGTGCCAGCAGCCCGCGGGGGGGGCTTGGATGGGAGACCCAGTACTTC
. TRBJ1-2 TRBV19 many CASNQRGSYGYTF TGTGCCAGTAACCAACGGGGTAGTTATGGCTACACCTTC
TRBD2 TRBJ2-2 TRBV2 many CASSEPASGGAYTGELFF TGTGCCAGCAGTGAACCCGCTAGCGGGGGGGCCTACACCGGGGAGCTGTTTTTT
TRBD2 TRBJ2-1 TRBV12-3/TRBV12-4 many CASSLSGGADEQFF TGTGCCAGCAGTTTAAGCGGGGGGGCAGATGAGCAGTTCTTC
TRBD1 TRBJ2-7 TRBV18 few CASSPDRLSYEQYF TGTGCCAGCTCACCGGACAGGCTCTCCTACGAGCAGTACTTC
. TRBJ1-3 TRBV5-1 many CASSLGPVASTGNTIYF TGCGCCAGCAGCTTGGGCCCCGTGGCGAGTACGGGAAACACCATATATTTT
TRBD2 TRBJ2-3 TRBV6-5 many CASSRGTSGGRTDTQYF TGTGCCAGCAGCCGCGGGACTAGCGGGGGGCGCACAGATACGCAGTATTTT
. TRBJ2-5 TRBV7-2 . CASSPGLLQLETQYF TGTGCCAGCAGCCCTGGACTACTCCAATTGGAGACCCAGTACTTC
TRBD1 TRBJ2-4 TRBV4-1 . CASSSPTGGAKNIQYF TGCGCCAGCAGCTCGCCGACAGGGGGAGCCAAAAACATTCAGTACTTC
. TRBJ2-3 TRBV5-1 many CASSHQRGRDTQYF TGCGCCAGCAGCCACCAAAGGGGTCGGGATACGCAGTATTTT
TRBD1 TRBJ1-1 TRBV29-1 . CCGAQGAGTEAFF TGCTGCGGAGCTCAGGGGGCAGGGACTGAAGCTTTCTTT
. TRBJ2-1 TRBV4-2 many CASSQDKGGSYNEQFF TGTGCCAGCAGCCAAGATAAGGGGGGGTCCTACAATGAGCAGTTCTTC
. TRBJ2-4 TRBV20-1 . CSAPDPTGIQYF TGCAGTGCTCCTGACCCAACGGGCATTCAGTACTTC
. TRBJ1-2 TRBV5-5 many CASSLRRGPSFYGYTF TGTGCCAGCAGCTTACGCCGAGGACCCTCCTTCTATGGCTACACCTTC
TRBD2 TRBJ2-1 TRBV11-2 many CASSLVLAGGYNEQFF TGTGCCAGCAGCTTAGTACTAGCGGGGGGGTACAATGAGCAGTTCTTC
TRBD1 TRBJ2-3 TRBV5-4 . CASSPLTMTGGAWDTQYF TGTGCCAGCAGCCCACTAACGATGACAGGGGGCGCATGGGATACGCAGTATTTT
. TRBJ1-6 TRBV20-1 . CSARDPARGNSPLHF TGCAGTGCTAGAGATCCGGCTCGGGGCAATTCACCCCTCCACTTT
TRBD1 TRBJ1-6 TRBV6-5 many CASSPVRDRGSPLHF TGTGCCAGCAGCCCGGTTCGGGACAGGGGTTCACCCCTCCACTTT
TRBD1 TRBJ1-3 TRBV19 many CASSIQGDGNTIYF TGTGCCAGTAGTATCCAGGGGGACGGAAACACCATATATTTT
. TRBJ1-2 TRBV6-2/TRBV6-3 few CASSSRRGYYGYTF TGTGCCAGCAGCTCGAGACGGGGGTACTATGGCTACACCTTC
. TRBJ1-3 TRBV10-2 many CASNYEHGQGGTIYF TGCGCCAGCAACTACGAACACGGACAAGGGGGCACCATATATTTT
TRBD1 TRBJ2-2 TRBV29-1 . CSVGTAGELFF TGCAGCGTAGGGACAGCCGGGGAGCTGTTTTTT
. TRBJ2-5 TRBV7-2 many CASSSLPRETQYF TGTGCCAGCAGCTCCCTCCCTAGAGAGACCCAGTACTTC
. TRBJ2-3 TRBV20-1 . CSARQGGTDTQYF TGCAGTGCTAGGCAGGGAGGCACAGATACGCAGTATTTT
TRBD1 TRBJ1-1 TRBV19 many CASLTGGNTEAFF TGTGCCAGTCTCACAGGGGGCAACACTGAAGCTTTCTTT
. TRBJ2-7 TRBV4-1 few CASSQVMGQGSYEQYF TGCGCCAGCAGCCAAGTCATGGGGCAAGGCTCCTACGAGCAGTACTTC
. TRBJ1-2 TRBV7-9 . CASSPPLRTVNYGYTF TGTGCCAGCAGCCCTCCACTGAGGACAGTTAACTATGGCTACACCTTC
. TRBJ1-2 TRBV7-2 . CATRGARWGYTF TGTGCCACCCGGGGGGCCCGATGGGGCTACACCTTC
. TRBJ1-6 TRBV5-4 few CASSPRGAGNSPLHF TGTGCCAGCAGCCCACGAGGGGCAGGCAATTCACCCCTCCACTTT
TRBD1 TRBJ2-6 TRBV29-1 . CSVGQGARANVLTF TGCAGCGTCGGGCAGGGGGCTAGGGCCAACGTCCTGACTTTC
. TRBJ2-1 TRBV5-1 . CASSLESGRFISLNYNEQFF TGCGCCAGCAGCTTGGAATCTGGCAGGTTTATATCTCTGAACTACAATGAGCAGTTCTTC
. TRBJ1-5 TRBV6-5 few CASSRHGQPQHF TGTGCCAGCAGTCGGCACGGTCAGCCCCAGCATTTT
TRBD1 TRBJ2-5 TRBV4-2 few CASSQPLGTGEYQETQYF TGTGCCAGCAGCCAACCTCTGGGGACAGGGGAGTACCAAGAGACCCAGTACTTC
. TRBJ2-5 TRBV5-1 . CASSSLPPGRSQETQYF TGCGCCAGCAGCTCCCTCCCTCCGGGACGCAGCCAAGAGACCCAGTACTTC
. TRBJ2-7 TRBV10-2 . CATSGETTYEQYF TGCGCCACCTCCGGGGAGACGACCTACGAGCAGTACTTC
. TRBJ1-1 TRBV3-1 few CASSQGEGTEAFF TGTGCCAGCAGCCAGGGCGAGGGCACTGAAGCTTTCTTT
. TRBJ2-1 TRBV20-1 many CSARQTNEQFF TGCAGTGCTAGACAAACCAATGAGCAGTTCTTC
. TRBJ2-5 TRBV7-3 few CASSFAATETQYF TGTGCCAGCAGCTTTGCGGCCACAGAGACCCAGTACTTC
TRBD1 TRBJ1-4 TRBV27 many CASSSTLLGTGQKLFF TGTGCCAGCAGTTCCACCCTTCTGGGGACAGGTCAGAAACTGTTTTTT
. TRBJ2-1 TRBV12-5 few CASGPTSSYEQFF TGTGCTAGTGGTCCAACCTCTTCCTATGAGCAGTTCTTC